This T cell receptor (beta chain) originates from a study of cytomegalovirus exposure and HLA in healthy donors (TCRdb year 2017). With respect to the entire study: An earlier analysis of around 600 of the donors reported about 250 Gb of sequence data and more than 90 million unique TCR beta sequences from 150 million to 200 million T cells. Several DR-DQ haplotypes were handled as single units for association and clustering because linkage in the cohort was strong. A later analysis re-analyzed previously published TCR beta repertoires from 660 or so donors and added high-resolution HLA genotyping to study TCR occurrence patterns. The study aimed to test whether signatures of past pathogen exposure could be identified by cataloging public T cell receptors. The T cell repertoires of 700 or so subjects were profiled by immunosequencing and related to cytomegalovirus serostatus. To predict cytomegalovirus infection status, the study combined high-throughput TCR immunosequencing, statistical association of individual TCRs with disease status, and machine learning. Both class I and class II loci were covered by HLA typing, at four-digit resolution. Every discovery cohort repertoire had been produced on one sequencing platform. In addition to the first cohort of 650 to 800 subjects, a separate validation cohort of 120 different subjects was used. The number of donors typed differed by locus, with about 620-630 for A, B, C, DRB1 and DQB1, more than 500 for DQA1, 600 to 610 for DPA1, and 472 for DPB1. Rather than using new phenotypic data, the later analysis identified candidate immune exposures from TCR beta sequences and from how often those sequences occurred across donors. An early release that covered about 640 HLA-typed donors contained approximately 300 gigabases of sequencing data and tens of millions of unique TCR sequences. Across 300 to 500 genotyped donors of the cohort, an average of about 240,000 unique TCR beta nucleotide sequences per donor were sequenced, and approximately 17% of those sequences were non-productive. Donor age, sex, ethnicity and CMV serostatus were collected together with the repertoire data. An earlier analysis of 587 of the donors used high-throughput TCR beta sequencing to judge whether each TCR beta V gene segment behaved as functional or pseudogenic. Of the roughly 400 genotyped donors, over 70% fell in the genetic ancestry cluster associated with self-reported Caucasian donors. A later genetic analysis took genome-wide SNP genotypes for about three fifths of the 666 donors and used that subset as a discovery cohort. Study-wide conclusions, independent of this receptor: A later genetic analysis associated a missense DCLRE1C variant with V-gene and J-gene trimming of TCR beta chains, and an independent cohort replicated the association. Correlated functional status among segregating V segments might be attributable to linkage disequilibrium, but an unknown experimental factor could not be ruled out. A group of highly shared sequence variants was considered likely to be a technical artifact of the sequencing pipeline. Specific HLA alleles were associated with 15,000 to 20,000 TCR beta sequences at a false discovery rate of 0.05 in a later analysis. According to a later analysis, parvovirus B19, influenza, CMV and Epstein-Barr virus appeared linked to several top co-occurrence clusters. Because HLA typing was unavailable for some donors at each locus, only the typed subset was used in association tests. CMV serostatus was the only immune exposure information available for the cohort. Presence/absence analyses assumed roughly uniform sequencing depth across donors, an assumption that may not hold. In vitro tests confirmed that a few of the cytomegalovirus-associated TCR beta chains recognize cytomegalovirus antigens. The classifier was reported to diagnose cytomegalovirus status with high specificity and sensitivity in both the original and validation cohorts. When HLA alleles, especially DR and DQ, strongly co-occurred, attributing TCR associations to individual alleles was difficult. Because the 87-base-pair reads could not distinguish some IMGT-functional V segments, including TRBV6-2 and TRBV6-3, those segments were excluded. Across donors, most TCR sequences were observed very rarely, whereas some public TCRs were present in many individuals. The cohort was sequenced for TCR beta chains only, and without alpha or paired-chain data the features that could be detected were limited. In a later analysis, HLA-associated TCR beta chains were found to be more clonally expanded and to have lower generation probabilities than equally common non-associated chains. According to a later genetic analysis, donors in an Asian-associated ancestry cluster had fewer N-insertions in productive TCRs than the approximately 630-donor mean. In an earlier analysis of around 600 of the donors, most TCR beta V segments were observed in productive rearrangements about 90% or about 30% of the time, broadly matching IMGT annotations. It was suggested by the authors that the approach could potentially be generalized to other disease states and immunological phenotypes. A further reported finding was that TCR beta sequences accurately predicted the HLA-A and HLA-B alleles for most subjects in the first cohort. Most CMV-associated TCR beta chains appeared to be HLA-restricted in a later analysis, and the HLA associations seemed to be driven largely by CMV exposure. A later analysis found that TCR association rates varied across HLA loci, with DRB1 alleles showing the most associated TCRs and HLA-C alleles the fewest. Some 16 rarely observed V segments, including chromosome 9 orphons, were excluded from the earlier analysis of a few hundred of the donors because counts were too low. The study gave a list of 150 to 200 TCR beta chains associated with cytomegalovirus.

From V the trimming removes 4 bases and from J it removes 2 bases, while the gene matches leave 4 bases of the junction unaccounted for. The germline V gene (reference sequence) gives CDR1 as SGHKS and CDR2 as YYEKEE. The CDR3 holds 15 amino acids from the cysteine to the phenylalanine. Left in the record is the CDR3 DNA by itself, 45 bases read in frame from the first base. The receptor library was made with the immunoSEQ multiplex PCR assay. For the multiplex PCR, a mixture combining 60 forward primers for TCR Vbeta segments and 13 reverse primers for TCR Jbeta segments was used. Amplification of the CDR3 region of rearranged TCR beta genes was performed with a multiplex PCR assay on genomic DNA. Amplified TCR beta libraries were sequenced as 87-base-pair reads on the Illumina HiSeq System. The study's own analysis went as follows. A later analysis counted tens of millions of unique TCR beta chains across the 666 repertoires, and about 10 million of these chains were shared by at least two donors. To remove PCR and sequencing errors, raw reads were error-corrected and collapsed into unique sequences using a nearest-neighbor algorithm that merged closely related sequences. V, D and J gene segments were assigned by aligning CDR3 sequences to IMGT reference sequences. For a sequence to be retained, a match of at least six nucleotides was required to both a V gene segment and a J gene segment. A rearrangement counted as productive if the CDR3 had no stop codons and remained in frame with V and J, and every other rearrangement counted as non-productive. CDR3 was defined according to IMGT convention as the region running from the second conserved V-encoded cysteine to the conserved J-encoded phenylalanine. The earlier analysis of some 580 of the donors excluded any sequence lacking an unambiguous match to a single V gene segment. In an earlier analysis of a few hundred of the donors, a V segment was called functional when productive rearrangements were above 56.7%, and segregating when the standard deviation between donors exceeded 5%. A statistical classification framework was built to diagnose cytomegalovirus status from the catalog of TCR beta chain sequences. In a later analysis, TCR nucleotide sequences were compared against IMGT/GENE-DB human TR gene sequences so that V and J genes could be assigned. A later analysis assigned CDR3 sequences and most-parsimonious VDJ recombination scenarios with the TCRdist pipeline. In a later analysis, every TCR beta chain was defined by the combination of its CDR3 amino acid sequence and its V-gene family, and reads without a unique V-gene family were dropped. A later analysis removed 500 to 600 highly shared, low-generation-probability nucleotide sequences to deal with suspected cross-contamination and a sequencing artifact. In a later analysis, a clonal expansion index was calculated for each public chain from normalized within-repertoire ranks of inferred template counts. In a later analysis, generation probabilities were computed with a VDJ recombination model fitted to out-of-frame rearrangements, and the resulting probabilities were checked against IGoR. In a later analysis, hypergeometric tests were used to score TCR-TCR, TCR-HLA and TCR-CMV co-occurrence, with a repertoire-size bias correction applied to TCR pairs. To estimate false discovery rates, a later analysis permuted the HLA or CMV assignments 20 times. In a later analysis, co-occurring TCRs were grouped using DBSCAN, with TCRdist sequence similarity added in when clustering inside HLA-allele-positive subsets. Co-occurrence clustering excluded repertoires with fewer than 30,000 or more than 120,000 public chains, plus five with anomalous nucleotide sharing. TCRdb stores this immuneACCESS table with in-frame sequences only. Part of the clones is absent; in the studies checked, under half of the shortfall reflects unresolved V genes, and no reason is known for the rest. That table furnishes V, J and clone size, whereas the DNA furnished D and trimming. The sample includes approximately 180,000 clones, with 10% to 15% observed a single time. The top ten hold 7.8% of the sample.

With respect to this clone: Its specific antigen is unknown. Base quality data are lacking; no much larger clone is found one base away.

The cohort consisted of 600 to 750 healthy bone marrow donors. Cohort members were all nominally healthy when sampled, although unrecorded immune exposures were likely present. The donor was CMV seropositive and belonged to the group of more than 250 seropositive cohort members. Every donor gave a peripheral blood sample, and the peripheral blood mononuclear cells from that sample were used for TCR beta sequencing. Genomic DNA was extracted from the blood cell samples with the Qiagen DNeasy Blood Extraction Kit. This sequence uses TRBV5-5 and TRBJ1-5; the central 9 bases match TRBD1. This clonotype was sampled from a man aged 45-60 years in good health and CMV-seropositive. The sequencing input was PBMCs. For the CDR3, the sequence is CASSVGQGGNQPQHF. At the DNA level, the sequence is TGTGCCAGCAGCGTGGGACAGGGAGGCAATCAGCCCCAGCATTTT.